Listed below are T cell receptor beta chains from one sample, sequenced in a study of OX40 agonist ivuxolimab in advanced cancers. TCRdb's copy holds only in-frame clones and misses some; the assay was immunoSEQ multiplex PCR. Of about 71,000 clones in the sample, around 80% were seen once. The material sequenced was CD4+ or CD8+ T cells sorted from blood, taken in a trial of the OX40 agonist ivuxolimab. These receptors were obtained from an adult with an advanced solid tumor such as melanoma, head and neck, liver or kidney cancer. CDR3s include the opening cysteine and the closing phenylalanine or tryptophan. Fields, in order: clone size, D gene, CDR3 length, V gene, J gene, CDR3 DNA, CDR3 protein. The D gene is left open where the match is weak. The size entry is marked missing in some rows and otherwise reads once, few, many or a size class.

abundance: NA
d_gene: NA
len: 13
v_gene: TRBV6-4
j_gene: TRBJ1-1
CDR3nt: TGTGCCAGCAGTTTGACAGCGAACACTGAAGCTTTCTTT
CDR3aa: CASSLTANTEAFF

abundance: NA
d_gene: TRBD1
len: 14
v_gene: TRBV5-1
j_gene: TRBJ1-1
CDR3nt: TGCGCCAGCAGCTCTACGACAGGGAACCTTGAAGCTTTCTTT
CDR3aa: CASSSTTGNLEAFF

abundance: NA
d_gene: TRBD1
len: 15
v_gene: TRBV2
j_gene: TRBJ1-5
CDR3nt: TGTGCCAGCAGCCGGGACAGGGTCGGCAATCAGCCCCAGCATTTT
CDR3aa: CASSRDRVGNQPQHF

abundance: NA
d_gene: TRBD2
len: 15
v_gene: TRBV6-6
j_gene: TRBJ2-7
CDR3nt: TGTGCCAGCACCATGGGACTAGCGGGAGCGTACGAGCAGTACTTC
CDR3aa: CASTMGLAGAYEQYF

abundance: NA
d_gene: NA
len: 15
v_gene: TRBV28
j_gene: TRBJ1-1
CDR3nt: TGTGCCAGCAGTCCGCCGGGGGGCCCTGGCACTGAAGCTTTCTTT
CDR3aa: CASSPPGGPGTEAFF

abundance: NA
d_gene: TRBD1
len: 15
v_gene: TRBV6-5
j_gene: TRBJ2-2
CDR3nt: TGTGCCAGCAGCACCGGGACAGGGGTAACCGGGGAGCTGTTTTTT
CDR3aa: CASSTGTGVTGELFF

abundance: NA
d_gene: TRBD1
len: 17
v_gene: TRBV5-1
j_gene: TRBJ1-2
CDR3nt: TGCGCCAGCAGCTTGGGCTGGGGGGACAGGGCCAACTATGGCTACACCTTC
CDR3aa: CASSLGWGDRANYGYTF

abundance: NA
d_gene: NA
len: 15
v_gene: TRBV5-4
j_gene: TRBJ1-4
CDR3nt: TGTGCCAGCAGCCAAGGCCGAGGCCTAAATGAAAAACTGTTTTTT
CDR3aa: CASSQGRGLNEKLFF

abundance: NA
d_gene: NA
len: 13
v_gene: TRBV6-1
j_gene: TRBJ1-2
CDR3nt: TGTGCCAGCAGTGAATACCGGACCTATGGCTACACCTTC
CDR3aa: CASSEYRTYGYTF

abundance: NA
d_gene: NA
len: 13
v_gene: TRBV5-1
j_gene: TRBJ1-2
CDR3nt: TGCGCCAGCTCAGAGGGGTGGGACTATGGCTACACCTTC
CDR3aa: CASSEGWDYGYTF

abundance: NA
d_gene: TRBD1
len: 17
v_gene: TRBV28
j_gene: TRBJ1-2
CDR3nt: TGTGCCAGCAGTTTAGGGGACAGGGTTCTGGTATCCTATGGCTACACCTTC
CDR3aa: CASSLGDRVLVSYGYTF

abundance: NA
d_gene: NA
len: 15
v_gene: TRBV15
j_gene: TRBJ1-2
CDR3nt: TGTGCCACCAGCAGAGAATCGGGTACTAACTATGGCTACACCTTC
CDR3aa: CATSRESGTNYGYTF

abundance: once
d_gene: NA
len: 15
v_gene: TRBV27
j_gene: TRBJ1-6
CDR3nt: TGTGCCAGCAGGGTGGGGGGGTATCCGAATTCACCCCTCCACTTT
CDR3aa: CASRVGGYPNSPLHF

abundance: few
d_gene: NA
len: 13
v_gene: TRBV5-1
j_gene: TRBJ1-2
CDR3nt: TGCGCCAGCAGGAGGGACCTGAGCTATGGCTACACCTTC
CDR3aa: CASRRDLSYGYTF

abundance: NA
d_gene: NA
len: 10
v_gene: TRBV10-3
j_gene: TRBJ1-2
CDR3nt: TGTGCCATCAAAGGAGATGGCTACACCTTC
CDR3aa: CAIKGDGYTF

abundance: NA
d_gene: NA
len: 15
v_gene: TRBV19
j_gene: TRBJ2-3
CDR3nt: TGTGCCAGTAGTATAGGTCAGGCCTCCGCAGATACGCAGTATTTT
CDR3aa: CASSIGQASADTQYF

abundance: NA
d_gene: NA
len: 15
v_gene: TRBV5-4
j_gene: TRBJ2-1
CDR3nt: TGTGCCAGCAGCTTGGAACCTACACCCTACAATGAGCAGTTCTTC
CDR3aa: CASSLEPTPYNEQFF

abundance: NA
d_gene: TRBD1
len: 14
v_gene: TRBV18
j_gene: TRBJ2-1
CDR3nt: TGTGCCAGCTCAGCCGGGACAGGTATCGGTGAGCAGTTCTTC
CDR3aa: CASSAGTGIGEQFF

abundance: NA
d_gene: TRBD1
len: 15
v_gene: TRBV4-1
j_gene: TRBJ1-4
CDR3nt: TGCGCCAGCAGCTCACCGGGACAGCTTAATGAAAAACTGTTTTTT
CDR3aa: CASSSPGQLNEKLFF

abundance: NA
d_gene: NA
len: 11
v_gene: TRBV20-1
j_gene: TRBJ1-4
CDR3nt: TGCAGTGCTAGAGATCTTATGGAACTGTTTTTT
CDR3aa: CSARDLMELFF

abundance: NA
d_gene: NA
len: 14
v_gene: TRBV6-4
j_gene: TRBJ2-3
CDR3nt: TGTGCCAGCAGTACGGACATTTACACAGATACGCAGTATTTT
CDR3aa: CASSTDIYTDTQYF

abundance: NA
d_gene: NA
len: 13
v_gene: TRBV11-2
j_gene: TRBJ2-3
CDR3nt: TGTGCCAGCAGCTTCACCAACACAGATACGCAGTATTTT
CDR3aa: CASSFTNTDTQYF

abundance: NA
d_gene: TRBD2
len: 14
v_gene: TRBV7-9
j_gene: TRBJ2-1
CDR3nt: TGTGCCAGCAGCTTAGCACAACTAGCGGATGAGCAGTTCTTC
CDR3aa: CASSLAQLADEQFF

abundance: NA
d_gene: NA
len: 15
v_gene: TRBV7-6
j_gene: TRBJ1-3
CDR3nt: TGTGCCAGCAGCTTAGGTCTCGACTCTGGAAACACCATATATTTT
CDR3aa: CASSLGLDSGNTIYF

abundance: NA
d_gene: NA
len: 13
v_gene: TRBV18
j_gene: TRBJ1-5
CDR3nt: TGTGCCAGCTCCCCTACACGGGACGAGCCCCAGCATTTT
CDR3aa: CASSPTRDEPQHF

abundance: NA
d_gene: NA
len: 18
v_gene: TRBV18
j_gene: TRBJ1-3
CDR3nt: TGTGCCAGCTCACCCTTCTTCCTTACAACAGAGACTGGAAACACCATATATTTT
CDR3aa: CASSPFFLTTETGNTIYF

abundance: NA
d_gene: TRBD1
len: 16
v_gene: TRBV5-1
j_gene: TRBJ1-3
CDR3nt: TGCGCCAGCAGCTTAGAACCGGGACAGGGGAAAAACACCATATATTTT
CDR3aa: CASSLEPGQGKNTIYF

abundance: few
d_gene: NA
len: 14
v_gene: TRBV28
j_gene: TRBJ1-5
CDR3nt: TGTGCCAGCAGTTTATCAGGGGTGGTACAGCCCCAGCATTTT
CDR3aa: CASSLSGVVQPQHF